This T cell receptor (beta chain) was recorded in a study of human T cells and chemical hapten exposure. This CDR3 spans 17 amino acids. CDR1 is SNHLY, CDR2 FYNNEI, per germline. V lost 6 bases to trimming and J lost 2 bases; unmatched junction nucleotides: 12. The time point here: patch test 1, 2 weeks after DPC sensitization. Treatment meaning: therapeutic diphenylcyclopropenone sensitization with weekly scalp DPC. TCRdb reanalysed the RACE reads using MiXCR and keeps one entry per CDR3 protein. This table has just under 350,000 distinct CDR3 sequences, under 9% appearing once. This clonotype was counted at least ten times.

This material consisted of whole blood, taken in connection with sensitization to the hapten diphenylcyclopropenone (DPC). The sequence came from a woman under 30 with alopecia areata. Some clones in this sample may be carry-over from other donors' samples. This rearrangement joins TRBV2 to TRBJ2-3; 9 bases align to TRBD1. CDR3 DNA sequence: TGTGCCAGCAGAGGAGGAGCGGGACAGGGCCCCACAGATACGCAGTATTTT. It translates to CASRGGAGQGPTDTQYF.